What follows are 9 T cell receptor beta chains derived from one specimen sequenced in a study of shared clonotypes between healthy human individuals (dated by TCRdb to 2018 to 2021). CD8 naive samples consisted of CD45RO-negative cells that were positively selected for CCR7, yielding a CD45RA+CCR7+ population without TemRA cells. Library prep was done by the immunoSEQ multiplex PCR assay. Drawn from immuneACCESS, this table holds only the in-frame rearrangements with V and J called that TCRdb kept. Clones are partly lost; checked studies trace under half to an unresolved V gene and leave the rest unexplained. The sample profile shows roughly 810,000 clones; just over 95% of them were found once. The ten biggest clones cover under 0.25% of the sample. The sample consisted of naive CD8+ T cells sorted from blood. In the paper's terms, the cell subset or site label means: CD45RA+CCR7+. The receptors were gathered from a man aged 30 to 39 in good health.

This chain links TRBV29-1 with TRBJ1-1; the match to TRBD1 covers 10 bases. The junction had 8 bases not matched to a gene; V was cut back by 6 bases and J by 7 bases. Germline CDR1 is SQVTM and CDR2 is ANQGSEA. CDR3 length: 13 amino acids. The CDR3 reads CSVEGQGIGEAFF. As DNA, the CDR3 is TGCAGCGTGGAGGGACAGGGGATCGGTGAAGCTTTCTTT.

The chain employs TRBV7-2 and TRBJ2-1; D gene uncertain. This CDR3 spans 9 amino acids. The germline V gene encodes CDR1 SGHTA and CDR2 FQGNSA. V shed 8 bases and J shed 8 bases, with 4 bases lying between them. The CDR3 coding sequence is TGTGCCAGCGGTGATGAGCAGTTCTTC. This encodes CASGDEQFF. The full variable domain, rest sourced from reference TRBV7-2 and TRBJ2-1, is GAGVSQSPSNKVTEKGKDVELRCDPISGHTALYWYRQSLGQGLEFLIYFQGNSAPDKSGLPSDRFSAERTGGSVSTLTIQRTQQEDSAVYLCASGDEQFFGPGTRLTVL.

The count of this clone is one. The same CDR3 can be traced to other DNA sequences in this sample. The V call is TRBV5-1, the J call TRBJ2-1; no firm D call. The CDR3 length is 13 residues. Germline CDR1 and CDR2: SGHRS and YFSETQ. The germline V and J ends were trimmed by 0 bases and 4 bases, with 5 bases remaining between them. The CDR3 region has the DNA TGCGCCAGCAGCTTGGCCGTGTACAATGAGCAGTTCTTC. Its translation: CASSLAVYNEQFF.

This chain links TRBV28 with TRBJ2-7, with D perhaps matching TRBD1 (5 bases). The germline V and J ends were trimmed by 6 bases and 1 base, with 16 bases remaining between them. The CDR3 contains 15 residues. In germline, CDR1 is MDHEN, CDR2 SYDVKM. Here the CDR3 reads CASRPTGLPSYEQYF. CDR3 DNA: TGTGCCAGCAGACCTACAGGATTACCTTCCTACGAGCAGTACTTC. Full variable domain (missing parts from reference TRBV28 and TRBJ2-7): DVKVTQSSRYLVKRTGEKVFLECVQDMDHENMFWYRQDPGLGLRLIYFSYDVKMKEKGDIPEGYSVSREKKERFSLILESASTNQTSMYLCASRPTGLPSYEQYFGPGTRLTVT.

Details on this clone: Other DNA sequences within the sample encode an identical CDR3. The chain combines TRBV29-1 with TRBJ2-1; TRBD2 matches at 13 bases. The CDR3 contains 16 residues. Germline lookup yields CDR1 SQVTM and CDR2 ANQGSEA. V lost 4 bases to trimming and J lost 0 bases; unmatched junction nucleotides: 3. The CDR3 sequence is CSVVGLAGSSYNEQFF. The DNA of the CDR3 is TGCAGCGTTGTGGGACTAGCGGGATCCTCCTACAATGAGCAGTTCTTC.

The rearrangement uses TRBV4-3 and TRBJ2-7, with D perhaps matching TRBD2 (5 bases). The V end lost 0 bases, the J end lost 6 bases, and 15 bases lay between the germline ends. The CDR3 totals 15 residues. Per the germline V gene, CDR1 is LGHNA and CDR2 is YSLEER. The CDR3 protein is CASSQDRIPSIEQYF. The CDR3 DNA follows: TGCGCCAGCAGCCAAGACCGGATACCTAGCATCGAGCAGTACTTC.

The chain is built from TRBV11-2 and TRBJ2-7, with D possibly called TRBD1 or TRBD2 (5 bases each). The CDR3 length is 14 residues. In germline, CDR1 is SGHAT, CDR2 FQNNGV. The V and J ends lost 6 bases and 3 bases respectively, with 15 bases between them. The CDR3 sequence: CASRSPGTGYEQYF. CDR3 sequence (DNA): TGTGCCAGCAGGTCACCCGGGACGGGCTACGAGCAGTACTTC.

This chain joins TRBV7-6 and TRBJ2-3; 7 nucleotides match TRBD2. Trimming removed 1 base from V and 0 bases from J; junction bases left unmatched: 7. CDR3 size: 17 residues. Germline-derived CDR1 and CDR2 are SGHVS and FNYEAQ. The CDR3 coding sequence is TGTGCCAGCAGCTTAGAGGGACTACAAACTAGCACAGATACGCAGTATTTT. As protein: CASSLEGLQTSTDTQYF.

The chain combines TRBV15 with TRBJ2-7, with D unresolved. The CDR3 totals 15 residues. V was trimmed by 0 bases and J by 2 bases, leaving 11 bases between them. Germline loops: CDR1 LNHNV, CDR2 YYDKDF (reference sequence). In nucleotides, the CDR3 is TGTGCCACCAGCAGAGATTCAAACAGTCCCTACGAGCAGTACTTC. Its protein is CATSRDSNSPYEQYF.